Below, 3 T cell receptor beta chains from the same sample are listed, as sequenced in a study of T-cell memory formation after mild COVID-19. MiXCR, applied by TCRdb to the 5' RACE reads, yields one record per CDR3 protein. The sample shows roughly 100,000 distinct CDR3 sequences, around an eighth of them seen only once. Material: PBMCs or a T cell subset sorted from them (not recorded which). The receptors were gathered from an adult woman who had mild COVID-19 (a few samples of this study predate the infection). Cell type and time point are not known.

This clonotype has a count of ten or more. The chain joins TRBV12-3 or TRBV12-4 to TRBJ2-1; 10 nucleotides agree with TRBD1. This CDR3 is 15 amino acids long. Trimming cost V 5 bases and J 7 bases; bases outside gene matches: 8. This CDR3 is CASSVRDRGGNEQFF. In DNA form, the CDR3 reads TGTGCCAGCAGTGTCCGGGACAGGGGAGGGAATGAGCAGTTCTTC.

Only a few counts were recorded for this clonotype. The chain employs TRBV11-3 and TRBJ2-1, with D unclear. The V and J ends lost 6 bases and 2 bases respectively, with 8 bases between them. Germline assignment: CDR1 SGHNT and CDR2 YENEEA. This CDR3 contains 13 residues. The CDR3 loop is CASRRTPYNEQFF. The CDR3 DNA is TGTGCCAGCAGACGCACCCCCTACAATGAGCAGTTCTTC.

About this clonotype: A much larger clone sits a single nucleotide away, making a read error possible. V gene TRBV7-2 combines with J gene TRBJ2-7; D unresolved. This CDR3 has 14 residues. Germline V gene lookup returns CDR1 SGHTA and CDR2 FQGNSA. This chain's CDR3 is CDSSPRKGNHEQYF. The CDR3 bases are TGTGACAGCAGCCCCCGGAAGGGTAACCACGAGCAGTACTTC.